A single sample is the source of the 27 T cell receptor beta chains below, sequenced in a study of CD8 T cells in ankylosing spondylitis. TCRdb re-called the 5' RACE reads with MiXCR, one entry per CDR3 protein. The sample has about 64,000 distinct CDR3 sequences, 6.2% seen once; the top ten hold about 4.6%. The sequencing sample was made of synovial fluid, either unsorted or a sorted T cell fraction (not recorded which). All receptors derive from a male donor with ankylosing spondylitis.

The sample holds many counts of this clonotype. The rearrangement uses TRBV20-1 and TRBJ2-2, with 11 bases fitting TRBD2. CDR3 length: 16 residues. With 4 bases clipped from V and 7 bases from J, the junction kept 11 bases outside the gene matches. CDR1 and CDR2 from the germline V gene are DFQATT and SNEGSKA (reference sequence). CDR3 sequence reads: CSATFSGRGVDGELFF. The CDR3 coding sequence is TGCAGTGCTACTTTTAGCGGGAGGGGTGTTGACGGGGAGCTGTTTTTT.

This clonotype was seen ten or more times. The chain has TRBV20-1 and TRBJ2-7; TRBD2 might be the D (5 bases). Germline CDR1 and CDR2: DFQATT and SNEGSKA (reference sequence). The V and J ends lost 1 base and 3 bases respectively, with 22 bases between them. CDR3 length: 17 residues. The DNA of the CDR3 is TGCAGTGCTAGAGCCCGGGGAGATGTGGAGACAATCTACGAGCAGTACTTC. Encoded protein: CSARARGDVETIYEQYF.

This clonotype was counted many times. This sequence joins TRBV29-1 and TRBJ1-6; 7 positions match TRBD1. The CDR3 extends over 14 amino acids. With 6 bases clipped from V and 5 bases from J, the junction kept 7 bases outside the gene matches. Germline loops: CDR1 SQVTM, CDR2 ANQGSEA. The CDR3: CSVGEGQNNSPLHF. The CDR3 DNA is TGCAGCGTAGGAGAGGGACAGAATAATTCACCCCTCCACTTT.

This clonotype has a handful of counts. The rearrangement uses TRBV5-1 and TRBJ1-2; D not resolved. Trimming stripped 4 bases from V and 3 bases from J, with 16 bases between. Per the germline V gene, CDR1 is SGHRS and CDR2 is YFSETQ. CDR3 length: 15 amino acids. CDR3 sequence reads: CASSLGLREYYGYTF. The CDR3, as DNA: TGCGCCAGCAGCCTGGGGTTGAGGGAATACTATGGCTACACCTTC.

This clonotype came up a few times. The chain links TRBV5-1 to TRBJ2-1, with D tentatively TRBD2 (5 bases). The CDR3 loop spans 15 amino acids. Trimming removed 0 bases from V and 8 bases from J, with 15 bases in between. Germline V CDR1 and CDR2: SGHRS, YFSETQ. The CDR3 DNA reads TGCGCCAGCAGCTTGGAGGCTAGCCTAGACGATGAGCAGTTCTTC. Its protein is CASSLEASLDDEQFF.

This clonotype was counted many times. The chain employs TRBV28 and TRBJ2-7; D remains ambiguous. This CDR3 is 11 amino acids long. Trimming cost V 5 bases and J 4 bases, with 6 bases left between them. The germline CDR1 and CDR2 sequences are MDHEN and SYDVKM. CDR3 loop: CASSPTYEQYF. The CDR3 region has the DNA TGTGCCAGCAGTCCGACTTACGAGCAGTACTTC.

The CDR3 DNA is TGTGCCAGCAGCCACCGCCGTGGCGGGAGATATGACAATGAGCAGTTCTTC. The encoded protein is CASSHRRGGRYDNEQFF. The genes are TRBV4-2 and TRBJ2-1, with 7 bases fitting TRBD2. This CDR3 has 17 amino acids. Germline CDR1 LGHNA, CDR2 YNFKEQ. J gave up 5 bases and V 3 bases, and 13 bases lay outside the gene matches.

This clonotype was detected many times. V is TRBV7-2 and J is TRBJ1-5; TRBD1 aligns across 9 bases. Germline CDR1 and CDR2: SGHTA and FQGNSA. The V segment lost 5 bases and the J segment 2 bases; nucleotides outside the gene matches: 4. The CDR3 is 15 amino acids. The CDR3 region is CASSKQGAGNQPQHF. DNA of the CDR3: TGTGCCAGCAGCAAACAGGGGGCAGGCAATCAGCCCCAGCATTTT.

For the CDR3, the DNA is TGCGCCAGCAGCCAAGGCCCCTTCCTATACGAGCAGTACTTC. This translates into CASSQGPFLYEQYF. V is TRBV4-1 and J is TRBJ2-7, with D unclear. The CDR3 is 14 amino acids. Germline V CDR1 and CDR2: MGHRA, YSYEKL. V was clipped by 1 base and J by 4 bases, with 11 bases between them.

In this sample, this clonotype turned up a few times. V usage is TRBV3-1 and J usage is TRBJ2-5; tentative D call: TRBD2 (5 bases). The germline V gene encodes CDR1 LGHDT and CDR2 YNNKEL (reference sequence). The ends were cut back, 1 base at V and 5 bases at J, with 11 bases in the middle. There are 14 residues in the CDR3. The CDR3 DNA is TGTGCCAGCAGCCAAGTGGCGGGTTATGAGACCCAGTACTTC. Translated, it gives CASSQVAGYETQYF.

The J gene is TRBJ2-1, the V gene TRBV6-1; TRBD1 might be the D (5 bases). Trimming removed 3 bases at V and 9 bases at J, with 15 bases between. Germline V CDR1 and CDR2: MNHNS, SASEGT. The CDR3 is made up of 14 amino acids. The CDR3 DNA follows: TGTGCCAGCAGTGATTCTTACAGGCTCGGTGAGCAGTTCTTC. It encodes CASSDSYRLGEQFF.

This clonotype was seen many times. This chain joins TRBV10-3 and TRBJ2-6; D is uncertain. From germline, CDR1 is ENHRY and CDR2 SYGVKD. The V and J ends lost 6 bases and 2 bases respectively, with 5 bases between them. CDR3 length equals 13 residues. CDR3 amino acids: CAIRTPGANVLTF. In DNA, the CDR3 is TGTGCCATCAGAACCCCTGGGGCCAACGTCCTGACTTTC.

This clonotype was detected ten times or more. This chain links TRBV10-3 with TRBJ2-2, with 8 bases fitting TRBD1. The CDR3 loop spans 13 amino acids. Germline V gene data show CDR1 as ENHRY and CDR2 as SYGVKD. V was clipped by 6 bases and J by 6 bases; unmatched bases: 3. CDR3: CAISQGAPGELFF. In DNA, the CDR3 is TGTGCCATCAGCCAGGGGGCCCCCGGGGAGCTGTTTTTT.

This clonotype came up many times. The rearrangement uses TRBV20-1 and TRBJ1-5, with D unresolved. This CDR3 has 13 residues. Germline CDR1 and CDR2: DFQATT and SNEGSKA (reference sequence). V lost 4 bases and J 9 bases, leaving 16 bases between the germline ends. The CDR3 sequence is CSATAPLILPQHF. The DNA for the CDR3 is TGCAGTGCTACCGCACCACTAATTCTGCCCCAGCATTTT.

This clonotype was recorded many times. The J gene is TRBJ2-1, the V gene TRBV29-1; 7 bases are shared with TRBD2. This CDR3 region has 13 residues. J was trimmed by 12 bases and V by 8 bases; bases with no gene match: 16. CDR1 SQVTM and CDR2 ANQGSEA come from the germline V gene. In DNA form, the CDR3 reads TGCAGCACTACACCCGTATCGGCGGGAGTGCAGTTCTTC. It translates to CSTTPVSAGVQFF.

The rearrangement joins TRBV6-1 to TRBJ1-5; D is uncertain. The germline gives CDR1 MNHNS, CDR2 SASEGT. The CDR3 runs to 15 residues. The germline V and J ends were trimmed by 3 bases and 0 bases, with 9 bases remaining between them. The CDR3 DNA is TGTGCCAGCAGTGAGCAACCCTATAGCAATCAGCCCCAGCATTTT. Translation: CASSEQPYSNQPQHF.

This clonotype was counted at least ten times. J is TRBJ1-3 and V is TRBV12-3 or TRBV12-4; D remains unclear. The V end was cut by 5 bases, the J end by 7 bases, with 6 bases between. This CDR3 spans 11 amino acids. The CDR3, as DNA: TGTGCCAGCAGTCCCCTGAACACCATATATTTT. This sequence encodes CASSPLNTIYF.

Notes on this clonotype: Given a much more abundant clone one base away, this may be a read error. V and J are TRBV7-2 and TRBJ2-3; 8 nucleotides line up with TRBD1. The CDR3 length is 16 residues. CDR1 is SGHTA and CDR2 is FQGNSA in the germline V gene. The J segment lost 2 bases and the V segment lost 4 bases, leaving 8 bases of the junction unmatched. The CDR3 coding sequence is TGTGCCAGCAGCTCGTGGACAGGGATAGACACAGATACGCAGTATTTT. Translated: CASSSWTGIDTDTQYF.

This clonotype was seen more than once but under ten times. J is TRBJ1-3 and V is TRBV11-2, with unresolved D. The CDR3 extends over 15 amino acids. Germline V gene sequence: CDR1 SGHAT, CDR2 FQNNGV. V gave up 4 bases and J gave up 0 bases, with 10 bases separating them. CDR3 residues: CASSSTVLSGNTIYF. In nucleotides, the CDR3 is TGTGCCAGCAGCTCAACAGTGCTCTCTGGAAACACCATATATTTT.

The chain is built from TRBV6-2 or TRBV6-3 and TRBJ1-4; D is uncertain. Germline V CDR1 and CDR2: MNHEY, SVGEGT. The ends were cut back, 0 bases at V and 8 bases at J, with 16 bases in the middle. This CDR3 has 16 amino acids. DNA of the CDR3: TGTGCCAGCAGTTACTCTTTTCAGGACGGAATAGAAAAACTGTTTTTT. As protein: CASSYSFQDGIEKLFF.

This clonotype was recorded at least ten times. The CDR3 DNA reads TGTGCCAGCAGCCCCTTGGGACAGACAAACACTGAAGCTTTCTTT. Its protein product is CASSPLGQTNTEAFF. The chain combines TRBV7-6 with TRBJ1-1, with TRBD1 matching over 7 bases. The CDR3 is 15 amino acids. Trimming cost V 5 bases and J 2 bases; bases outside gene matches: 8. Germline lookup yields CDR1 SGHVS and CDR2 FNYEAQ.

This clonotype turned up a few times. The CDR3 sequence: CASSQVVGRNTEAFF. In DNA form, the CDR3 reads TGTGCCAGCAGCCAAGTAGTCGGGCGGAACACTGAAGCTTTCTTT. The genes are TRBV3-1 and TRBJ1-1, with D unclear. From germline, CDR1 is LGHDT and CDR2 YNNKEL (reference sequence). The CDR3 has 15 residues. Trimming removed 1 base from V and 1 base from J, with 10 bases in between.

This clonotype was seen many times. The chain joins TRBV11-1 to TRBJ2-2; unclear D gene. The germline gives CDR1 SGHAT, CDR2 FQDESV (reference sequence). The CDR3 is 16 amino acids. Deletions cut 7 bases from V and 2 bases from J, with 17 bases between. The CDR3 coding sequence is TGTGCCAGCAACCCGTCCGCTTTGGAAAACACCGGGGAGCTGTTTTTT. This gives the protein CASNPSALENTGELFF.

There are many counts of this clonotype. This sequence joins TRBV7-3 and TRBJ2-3; D is possibly TRBD1 or TRBD2 (5 bases each). The CDR3 totals 15 residues. V shed 3 bases and J shed 0 bases, with 10 bases lying between them. CDR1 is SGHTA and CDR2 is FQGTGA in the germline V gene. In nucleotides, the CDR3 is TGTGCCAGCAGCTTGGGGGACCTTAGCACAGATACGCAGTATTTT. Translation: CASSLGDLSTDTQYF.

V is TRBV2 and J is TRBJ1-3; no firm D call. There are 13 residues in the CDR3. V was shortened by 6 bases and J by 0 bases, with 6 bases between the two germline ends. In germline, CDR1 is SNHLY, CDR2 FYNNEI. The CDR3 DNA reads as TGTGCCAGCAGCGCCGGCTCTGGAAACACCATATATTTT. Protein sequence: CASSAGSGNTIYF. Full variable domain (rest looked up from reference TRBV2 and TRBJ1-3): EPEVTQTPSHQVTQMGQEVILRCVPISNHLYFYWYRQILGQKVEFLVSFYNNEISEKSEIFDDQFSVERPDGSNFTLKIRSTKLEDSAMYFCASSAGSGNTIYFGEGSWLTVV.

The chain carries TRBV5-1 and TRBJ1-1, with 9 bases lining up with TRBD1. V was clipped by 4 bases and J by 1 base; unmatched bases: 8. CDR1 is SGHRS, CDR2 YFSETQ, per germline. The CDR3 totals 16 residues. The CDR3 DNA reads as TGCGCCAGCAGCCGGGACAGGGTTTGGGAGAACACTGAAGCTTTCTTT. Residues: CASSRDRVWENTEAFF.

This clonotype was counted ten times or more. The chain employs TRBV4-3 and TRBJ2-1; 8 nucleotides match TRBD2. After removal of 1 base from V and 8 bases from J, the junction contained 7 bases not matched to a gene. This CDR3 contains 15 residues. Germline lookup yields CDR1 LGHNA and CDR2 YSLEER. The CDR3 sequence is CASSQVGRAEYEQFF. The CDR3 region has the DNA TGCGCCAGCAGCCAAGTCGGGAGGGCCGAATATGAGCAGTTCTTC.